The 32 T cell receptor beta chains reported below all come from one sample, sequenced in a study of T cell repertoires in cytomegalovirus infection. TCRdb re-derived calls from the reads in MiXCR, one entry per CDR3 protein. The repertoire holds fewer than 30,000 distinct CDR3 sequences, with 15% to 20% as singletons. These TCRs are of unknown antigen specificity. The sample in question was CD8+ T cells from cultured PBMCs, obtained from culture after CMV antigen stimulation. These TCRs come from a human donor in good health (CMV status not recorded). Some clones in this sample may be carry-over from other donors' samples.

This sequence joins TRBV7-9 and TRBJ2-4, with TRBD1 matching over 7 bases. The CDR3 has 15 amino acids. CDR1 and CDR2 from the germline V gene are SEHNR and FQNEAQ (reference sequence). After removal of 5 bases from V and 5 bases from J, the junction contained 9 bases not matched to a gene. DNA of the CDR3: TGTGCCAGCAGCCTGGGGACAGAAAGTCAAAACATTCAGTACTTC. It yields the protein CASSLGTESQNIQYF. The full variable domain, completed using reference TRBV7-9 and TRBJ2-4, is DTGVSQNPRHKITKRGQNVTFRCDPISEHNRLYWYRQTLGQGPEFLTYFQNEAQLEKSRLLSDRFSAERPKGSFSTLEIQRTEQGDSAMYLCASSLGTESQNIQYFGAGTRLSVL.

In this sample, this clonotype turned up many times. The chain couples TRBV7-2 to TRBJ2-1; 16 nucleotides align to TRBD2. The junction had 5 bases not matched to a gene; V was cut back by 5 bases and J by 4 bases. Germline V gene lookup returns CDR1 SGHTA and CDR2 FQGNSA. The CDR3 covers 17 residues. CDR3 sequence (DNA): TGTGCCAGCAGCCCTAGGGGACTAGCGGGAGGGTACAATGAGCAGTTCTTC. It yields the protein CASSPRGLAGGYNEQFF.

This clonotype was counted only a few times. The chain uses TRBV4-3 and TRBJ2-1; TRBD2 aligns across 12 bases. The trim removed 1 base at V and 10 bases at J, leaving 8 bases unmatched. This CDR3 is 16 amino acids long. In germline, CDR1 is LGHNA, CDR2 YSLEER. The CDR3 loop reads CASSQGLAGGAAEQFF. In DNA, the CDR3 is TGCGCCAGCAGCCAAGGTCTAGCGGGGGGGGCAGCGGAGCAGTTCTTC.

A few counts support this clonotype. This sequence joins TRBV7-2 and TRBJ2-1; no firm D call. The CDR3 consists of 11 residues. Looked up from germline, CDR1 is SGHTA and CDR2 is FQGNSA. V was shortened by 5 bases and J by 9 bases, with 8 bases between the two germline ends. The CDR3 spells CASSPSVEQFF. The DNA for the CDR3 is TGTGCCAGCAGCCCTAGTGTTGAGCAGTTCTTC. Full variable domain (outside the CDR3, taken from reference TRBV7-2 and TRBJ2-1): GAGVSQSPSNKVTEKGKDVELRCDPISGHTALYWYRQSLGQGLEFLIYFQGNSAPDKSGLPSDRFSAERTGGSVSTLTIQRTQQEDSAVYLCASSPSVEQFFGPGTRLTVL.

The rearrangement links TRBV6-2 or TRBV6-3 to TRBJ2-7; 7 nucleotides align to TRBD2. Trimming at V came to 6 bases and at J to 1 base, leaving 9 bases not matched to a gene. The CDR3 contains 15 residues. The germline V gene has CDR1 MNHEY and CDR2 SVGEGT. CDR3 coding DNA: TGTGCCAGCAGCCAGACCGGGGGGTTTTCCTACGAGCAGTACTTC. Translated, it gives CASSQTGGFSYEQYF.

The chain joins TRBV20-1 to TRBJ1-1, with D possibly TRBD1 on 5 matching bases. Trimming took off 2 bases at V and 1 base at J, with 14 bases between the two ends. CDR3 length equals 15 residues. Germline-derived CDR1 and CDR2 are DFQATT and SNEGSKA (reference sequence). The chain's CDR3 is CSARLGRGGNTEAFF. In DNA, the CDR3 is TGCAGTGCTAGACTCGGGAGGGGCGGGAACACTGAAGCTTTCTTT.

CDR3: CASSLVGGQETQYF. Here the CDR3 DNA reads TGTGCCAGCAGCTTAGTGGGAGGTCAAGAGACCCAGTACTTC. J is TRBJ2-5 and V is TRBV7-6; weak D call: TRBD2 (6 bases). This CDR3 is 14 amino acids long. Germline-derived CDR1 and CDR2 are SGHVS and FNYEAQ. V lost 1 base and J lost 2, with 8 bases in between. Full variable domain (remainder filled in from reference TRBV7-6 and TRBJ2-5): GAGVSQSPRYKVTKRGQDVALRCDPISGHVSLYWYRQALGQGPEFLTYFNYEAQQDKSGLPNDRFSAERPEGSISTLTIQRTEQRDSAMYRCASSLVGGQETQYFGPGTRLLVL.

The rearrangement uses TRBV5-6 and TRBJ1-1, with a tentative D call TRBD1 (6 bases). The CDR3 runs to 15 residues. Germline-derived CDR1 and CDR2 are SGHDT and YYEEEE. Trimming pared 4 bases from V and 3 bases from J, leaving 16 bases between. In DNA form, the CDR3 reads TGTGCCAGCAGCCCCAGGGGTCGTGTGTACACTGAAGCTTTCTTT. Its translation is CASSPRGRVYTEAFF. Supplemented by reference TRBV5-6 and TRBJ1-1, the full variable domain reads DAGVTQSPTHLIKTRGQQVTLRCSPKSGHDTVSWYQQALGQGPQFIFQYYEEEERQRGNFPDRFSGHQFPNYSSELNVNALLLGDSALYLCASSPRGRVYTEAFFGQGTRLTVV.

This clonotype was recorded only once. The chain has TRBV28 and TRBJ2-5; 7 bases fit TRBD1. From germline, CDR1 is MDHEN and CDR2 SYDVKM. This CDR3 spans 15 amino acids. V was clipped by 2 bases and J by 0 bases; unmatched bases: 3. The CDR3: CASSLQGEYQETQYF. CDR3 DNA: TGTGCCAGCAGTTTACAGGGGGAATACCAAGAGACCCAGTACTTC.

This clonotype appeared a few times. The rearrangement uses TRBV5-4 and TRBJ2-3; 9 bases match TRBD2. V trimming: 5 bases; J trimming: 2 bases; junction bases outside the gene matches: 9. Germline V gene lookup returns CDR1 SGHNT and CDR2 YYREEE (reference sequence). CDR3 length: 16 amino acids. CDR3 sequence reads: CASRMTSGVTTDTQYF. The CDR3 DNA sequence: TGTGCCAGCAGAATGACTAGCGGAGTGACCACAGATACGCAGTATTTT.

Only a few counts were recorded for this clonotype. The V gene is TRBV2, the J gene TRBJ1-1, with D hard to call. V gave up 3 bases and J gave up 2 bases, with 7 bases separating them. The CDR3 loop spans 13 amino acids. Per germline, CDR1 SNHLY and CDR2 FYNNEI. For the CDR3, the DNA is TGTGCCAGCAGTGAGACACCCAACACTGAAGCTTTCTTT. The encoded protein is CASSETPNTEAFF.

V is TRBV20-1 and J is TRBJ1-1; no definite D call. Between the trimmed V and J ends, which lost 6 bases and 0 bases, there was a span of 14 bases. Germline CDR1 reads DFQATT; CDR2 reads SNEGSKA (reference sequence). The CDR3 sequence is 14 residues long. CDR3 coding DNA: TGCAGTGCCCACTTGGCATCGATGAACACTGAAGCTTTCTTT. This gives the protein CSAHLASMNTEAFF.

This clonotype was detected only a few times. The CDR3 protein is CASSYKQGLTEAFF. CDR3 DNA: TGTGCCAGCAGCTACAAACAGGGATTGACTGAAGCTTTCTTT. The chain combines TRBV7-3 with TRBJ1-1; possibly TRBD1 for D (6 bases). Germline V gene lookup returns CDR1 SGHTA and CDR2 FQGTGA. The CDR3 consists of 14 residues. V lost 4 bases and J 5 bases, leaving 14 bases between the germline ends.

This chain uses TRBV10-3 with TRBJ2-7; D ambiguous. Deletions cut 1 base from V and 2 bases from J, with 9 bases between. Germline CDR1 is ENHRY and CDR2 is SYGVKD. The CDR3 has 14 residues. Here the CDR3 reads CAISEFPGTYEQYF. The CDR3 DNA is TGTGCCATCAGTGAGTTCCCGGGCACCTACGAGCAGTACTTC.

The CDR3 sequence: CASSLSGRRGILYEQYF. DNA of the CDR3: TGTGCCAGCAGCCTATCCGGGAGGAGGGGGATACTCTACGAGCAGTACTTC. The chain is built from TRBV6-2 or TRBV6-3 and TRBJ2-7, with a possible D match to TRBD2 (7 bases). The CDR3 is made up of 17 amino acids. The V end was cut by 6 bases, the J end by 3 bases, with 24 bases between. Germline CDR1 reads MNHEY; CDR2 reads SVGEGT.

This clonotype was counted only a few times. The V and J genes are TRBV29-1 and TRBJ1-2, with D hard to call. Germline CDR1 reads SQVTM; CDR2 reads ANQGSEA. The CDR3 runs 12 residues. V shed 3 bases and J shed 4 bases, with 9 bases lying between them. The CDR3 loop reads CSVDVGPYGYTF. The DNA for the CDR3 is TGCAGCGTTGACGTGGGTCCCTATGGCTACACCTTC. The whole variable domain, remainder taken from reference TRBV29-1 and TRBJ1-2, is SAVISQKPSRDICQRGTSLTIQCQVDSQVTMMFWYRQQPGQSLTLIATANQGSEATYESGFVIDKFPISRPNLTFSTLTVSNMSPEDSSIYLCSVDVGPYGYTFGSGTRLTVV.

The V and J genes are TRBV7-6 and TRBJ2-5; D call uncertain. CDR3 length: 10 amino acids. CDR1 is SGHVS, CDR2 FNYEAQ, per germline. V lost 5 bases, J lost 7 bases, and 5 bases lay in between. The CDR3 loop is CASSLGTQYF. The CDR3 DNA is TGTGCCAGCAGCCTGGGGACCCAGTACTTC.

The rearrangement links TRBV19 to TRBJ1-6; D not resolved. The ends were cut back, 7 bases at V and 8 bases at J, with 9 bases in the middle. Germline V gives CDR1 LNHDA, CDR2 SQIVND (reference sequence). There are 12 residues in the CDR3. The CDR3 region is CASTDPDSPLHF. The CDR3 DNA reads as TGTGCCAGTACCGACCCAGATTCACCCCTCCACTTT.

The J gene is TRBJ2-5, the V gene TRBV7-9; the D gene is possibly TRBD2 (5 bases). Germline CDR1 reads SEHNR; CDR2 reads FQNEAQ (reference sequence). This CDR3 spans 13 amino acids. Deletions cut 5 bases from V and 2 bases from J, with 9 bases between. Here the CDR3 DNA reads TGTGCCAGCAGCCGCCGGGGTCAAGAGACCCAGTACTTC. It encodes CASSRRGQETQYF. Full variable domain (missing parts from reference TRBV7-9 and TRBJ2-5): DTGVSQNPRHKITKRGQNVTFRCDPISEHNRLYWYRQTLGQGPEFLTYFQNEAQLEKSRLLSDRFSAERPKGSFSTLEIQRTEQGDSAMYLCASSRRGQETQYFGPGTRLLVL.

This clonotype was counted a few times. This sequence joins TRBV7-4 and TRBJ1-5; D uncertain. The CDR3 extends over 16 amino acids. The ends were cut back, 4 bases at V and 0 bases at J, with 13 bases in the middle. Germline CDR1 and CDR2: SGHVT and SQSDAQ. The CDR3 spells CASSSAGVPSNQPQHF. The DNA of the CDR3 is TGTGCCAGCAGCTCCGCGGGAGTCCCTAGCAATCAGCCCCAGCATTTT.

A few counts support this clonotype. This sequence joins TRBV12-3 or TRBV12-4 and TRBJ1-2, with D maybe TRBD1 (6 bases). Trimming stripped 5 bases from V and 5 bases from J, with 21 bases between. The CDR3 totals 16 residues. The CDR3 sequence is CASSRGGTRDRYGYTF. In DNA, the CDR3 is TGTGCCAGCAGTAGAGGGGGGACTAGGGATCGGTATGGCTACACCTTC.

This rearrangement joins TRBV4-3 to TRBJ2-7; TRBD2 might be the D (5 bases). The CDR3 extends over 16 amino acids. Germline V gives CDR1 LGHNA, CDR2 YSLEER. V lost 0 bases and J 3 bases, leaving 15 bases between the germline ends. The CDR3 region has the DNA TGCGCCAGCAGCCAAGATCGGGGAAGCCCGATCTACGAGCAGTACTTC. It specifies CASSQDRGSPIYEQYF.

This clonotype was seen at least ten times. V gene TRBV7-2 combines with J gene TRBJ1-5; possible D gene TRBD1, 5 bases. V lost 5 bases and J 5 bases, leaving 19 bases between the germline ends. The CDR3 spans 16 residues. Germline loops: CDR1 SGHTA, CDR2 FQGNSA. DNA for the CDR3: TGTGCCAGCAGCGCCCCTTTACGGGACCCTTATCAGCCCCAGCATTTT. It codes for CASSAPLRDPYQPQHF.

A word on this clonotype: No conserved phenylalanine or tryptophan is present at the end of the CDR3, so a read error is the likely explanation. CDR3: CASSLKGLNTEAFL. The CDR3 coding sequence is TGTGCCAGCAGCTTAAAGGGATTGAACACTGAAGCTTTCTTA. V is TRBV11-2 and J is TRBJ1-1; no firm D call. Germline CDR1 reads SGHAT; CDR2 reads FQNNGV. Trimming took 2 bases from V and 0 from J, leaving 7 bases between them. There are 14 residues in the CDR3.

The rearrangement links TRBV28 to TRBJ2-7; TRBD1 matches at 7 bases. With V trimmed by 6 bases and J by 7 bases, 15 bases remained unmatched. The germline V gene encodes CDR1 MDHEN and CDR2 SYDVKM. The CDR3 totals 15 residues. The CDR3 reads CASSSRTGLTREQYF. The CDR3 DNA sequence: TGTGCCAGCAGCTCCCGGACAGGCCTGACAAGGGAGCAGTACTTC.

The rearrangement uses TRBV7-2 and TRBJ1-5, with D unclear. The CDR3 spans 12 residues. Germline V gene sequence: CDR1 SGHTA, CDR2 FQGNSA. The V and J ends lost 1 base and 7 bases respectively, with 5 bases between them. The CDR3 region is CASSLGWQPQHF. The CDR3 coding sequence is TGTGCCAGCAGCTTAGGTTGGCAGCCCCAGCATTTT.

V and J are TRBV7-2 and TRBJ1-5; perhaps TRBD1 as D (5 bases). The CDR3 runs 15 residues. V lost 2 bases and J lost 3, with 11 bases in between. Germline CDR1 SGHTA, CDR2 FQGNSA. In DNA, the CDR3 is TGTGCCAGCAGCTTAAATTGGGGCCCCAATCAGCCCCAGCATTTT. It encodes CASSLNWGPNQPQHF. The full variable domain, its missing parts supplied by reference TRBV7-2 and TRBJ1-5, is GAGVSQSPSNKVTEKGKDVELRCDPISGHTALYWYRQSLGQGLEFLIYFQGNSAPDKSGLPSDRFSAERTGGSVSTLTIQRTQQEDSAVYLCASSLNWGPNQPQHFGDGTRLSIL.

This clonotype was found a few times. V is TRBV12-3 or TRBV12-4 and J is TRBJ2-1, with 10 positions matching TRBD2. The CDR3 runs 17 residues. Trimming removed 3 bases from V and 6 bases from J; junction bases left unmatched: 11. This chain's CDR3 is CASSFLPGLAPSNEQFF. As DNA, the CDR3 is TGTGCCAGCAGTTTTTTACCGGGACTAGCGCCCTCCAATGAGCAGTTCTTC.

The V gene is TRBV7-9, the J gene TRBJ2-7; D is unclear. V gave up 5 bases and J gave up 2 bases, with 10 bases separating them. Germline V gene data show CDR1 as SEHNR and CDR2 as FQNEAQ (reference sequence). The CDR3 loop spans 13 amino acids. The CDR3 loop is CASSPPVAYEQYF. The CDR3 DNA is TGTGCCAGCAGCCCCCCGGTTGCCTACGAGCAGTACTTC.

The chain couples TRBV12-3 or TRBV12-4 to TRBJ1-1; D remains ambiguous. Trimming stripped 4 bases from V and 6 bases from J, with 9 bases between. The CDR3 is 12 amino acids. The CDR3 DNA is TGTGCCAGCAGTTGGGCCGGGGCTGAAGCTTTCTTT. It is translated as CASSWAGAEAFF.

This clonotype was seen a few times. This chain links TRBV18 with TRBJ2-7; 9 nucleotides match TRBD1. CDR1 is KGHSH, CDR2 LQKENI, per germline. The V segment lost 2 bases and the J segment 5 bases; nucleotides outside the gene matches: 7. The CDR3 length is 15 residues. CDR3 sequence reads: CASSPYRTGVHEQYF. CDR3 sequence (DNA): TGTGCCAGCTCACCATACCGGACAGGGGTCCACGAGCAGTACTTC.

The chain has TRBV7-2 and TRBJ1-2, with D perhaps TRBD1 (5 bases). In germline, CDR1 is SGHTA, CDR2 FQGNSA. This CDR3 region has 14 residues. V was cut by 0 bases and J by 6 bases, with 11 bases left in between. The CDR3 loop is CASSLAAREDGYTF. The CDR3 DNA reads TGTGCCAGCAGCTTAGCGGCCAGGGAGGATGGCTACACCTTC.